This TCR beta chain emerged from a study of OX40 agonist ivuxolimab in advanced cancers. The V end lost 0 bases, the J end lost 4 bases, and 9 bases lay between the germline ends. The CDR3 sequence is 14 residues long. From germline, CDR1 is MNHNS and CDR2 SASEGT. Libraries were prepared by immunoSEQ multiplex PCR; TCRdb keeps only in-frame clonotypes and omits some of them. The data contain approximately 90,000 clones, around 90% of them seen just once; the ten biggest clones take up just under 0.8%. The chain has TRBV6-1 and TRBJ1-2; D is uncertain. The sample was CD4+ or CD8+ T cells sorted from blood, taken in a trial of the OX40 agonist ivuxolimab. The sequence was collected from an adult with an advanced solid tumor such as melanoma, head and neck, liver or kidney cancer. The CDR3 DNA reads TGTGCCAGCAGTGAAGCGCCCAGAGTCTATGGCTACACCTTC. This translates into CASSEAPRVYGYTF.